The 13 T cell receptor beta chains listed next were all sequenced from one sample in a study of vaccination and CD4 T cells after COVID-19. Antigens of these TCRs are unknown. Cultured CD4+ T-cell DNA underwent Oncomine TCR Beta short-read sequencing. TCRdb passed the PCR reads through MiXCR, listing each CDR3 protein once. The repertoire holds 10,000 to 15,000 distinct CDR3 sequences, with 50% as singletons. Stated treatment: approximately 9-day PBMC culture with coronavirus spike peptide pools or control peptides (ViraFEST assay). The specimen was CD4+ T cells from blood, cultured in vitro. The receptors stem from a human donor who had recovered from COVID-19.

The chain links TRBV7-9 to TRBJ1-1; D remains ambiguous. From germline, CDR1 is SEHNR and CDR2 FQNEAQ (reference sequence). The CDR3 loop spans 14 amino acids. The ends were cut back, 1 base at V and 3 bases at J, with 9 bases in the middle. As DNA, the CDR3 is TGTGCCAGCAGCTTAGAGGCGGACCACACTGAAGCTTTCTTT. Its translation: CASSLEADHTEAFF.

The chain links TRBV6-1 to TRBJ2-7, with a tentative D call TRBD1 (6 bases). V gave up 2 bases and J gave up 4 bases, with 15 bases separating them. This CDR3 is built from 15 residues. Germline assignment: CDR1 MNHNS and CDR2 SASEGT. As DNA, the CDR3 is TGTGCCAGCAGTGAAAGTCAGGGGCAATCTTACGAGCAGTACTTC. Encoded protein: CASSESQGQSYEQYF.

The chain is built from TRBV20-1 and TRBJ2-4, with 14 bases aligning to TRBD2. CDR3 length: 15 amino acids. J gave up 4 bases and V 6 bases, and 5 bases lay outside the gene matches. Germline values: CDR1 DFQATT, CDR2 SNEGSKA (reference sequence). The CDR3 region is CSATTSGGAKNIQYF. In DNA form, the CDR3 reads TGCAGTGCCACGACTAGCGGGGGGGCTAAAAACATTCAGTACTTC.

Only a few counts were recorded for this clonotype. The V gene is TRBV10-3, the J gene TRBJ1-1; D ambiguous. This CDR3 comprises 15 residues. Per germline, CDR1 ENHRY and CDR2 SYGVKD. V lost 6 bases, J lost 3 bases, and 17 bases lay in between. The CDR3 region is CAISARHLGDTEAFF. The CDR3 region has the DNA TGTGCCATCAGCGCTCGACACCTCGGAGACACTGAAGCTTTCTTT.

V is TRBV20-1 and J is TRBJ1-2; 7 positions agree with TRBD1. The CDR3 spans 12 residues. Trimming cost V 5 bases and J 4 bases; bases outside gene matches: 4. CDR1 is DFQATT, CDR2 SNEGSKA, per germline (reference sequence). CDR3 bases: TGCAGTGCTCCCAGGGGGTCCTATGGCTACACCTTC. Its protein product is CSAPRGSYGYTF.

The chain carries TRBV5-5 and TRBJ2-5; TRBD2 matches at 13 bases. The CDR3 totals 17 residues. Germline trimming cut 4 bases from V and 4 bases from J; bases unmatched to any gene: 10. Germline-derived CDR1 and CDR2 are SGHKS and YYEKEE (reference sequence). DNA for the CDR3: TGTGCCAGCAGCCGACTACTAGCGGGGGGGCCGGGAGAGACCCAGTACTTC. Translating gives CASSRLLAGGPGETQYF.

This clonotype was counted once. This chain joins TRBV6-1 and TRBJ1-1; D gene ambiguous. The germline gives CDR1 MNHNS, CDR2 SASEGT. Trimming stripped 6 bases from V and 1 base from J, with 9 bases between. The CDR3 has 13 amino acids. The CDR3 region has the DNA TGTGCCAGCAGCAACCCCCAGAACACTGAAGCTTTCTTT. Protein: CASSNPQNTEAFF.

The chain has TRBV5-1 and TRBJ1-3; no definite D call. The germline V and J ends were trimmed by 4 bases and 4 bases, with 9 bases remaining between them. Germline CDR1 is SGHRS and CDR2 is YFSETQ. The CDR3 runs 13 residues. CDR3 in DNA: TGCGCCAGCAGCACACAAGGGGGAAACACCATATATTTT. Translation: CASSTQGGNTIYF.

J is TRBJ1-1 and V is TRBV7-8, with 8 bases identical to TRBD1. The length of the CDR3 is 16 residues. The trim removed 1 base at V and 2 bases at J, leaving 6 bases unmatched. Germline V gene lookup returns CDR1 SGHVS and CDR2 FQNEAQ. CDR3: CASSLDTGGRNTEAFF. The CDR3 coding sequence is TGTGCCAGCAGCTTAGACACAGGGGGGCGAAACACTGAAGCTTTCTTT.

This clonotype was observed a single time. An end of the junction does not agree with germline; a read error may underlie this. V usage is TRBV15 and J usage is TRBJ1-1; D is perhaps TRBD1 (5 bases). The CDR3 has 15 residues. Germline-derived CDR1 and CDR2 are LNHNV and YYDKDF (reference sequence). The CDR3 DNA reads as TGTGCCACCAGCACTACGGCTGGGGGGAACACTGAAGCTCTCTTT. As protein: CATSTTAGGNTEALF. The full variable domain, with the rest looked up from reference TRBV15 and TRBJ1-1, is DAMVIQNPRYQVTQFGKPVTLSCSQTLNHNVMYWYQQKSSQAPKLLFHYYDKDFNNEADTPDNFQSRRPNTSFCFLDIRSPGLGDTAMYLCATSTTAGGNTEALFGQGTRLTVV.

V usage is TRBV5-1 and J usage is TRBJ1-1, with D maybe TRBD1 (5 bases). This CDR3 is 15 amino acids long. The germline V gene encodes CDR1 SGHRS and CDR2 YFSETQ. V was pared by 1 base and J by 1 base, with 11 bases between. The CDR3 DNA reads as TGCGCCAGCAGCTTGACTCAGGGCTCGAACACTGAAGCTTTCTTT. Encoded protein: CASSLTQGSNTEAFF. Combining the CDR3 with reference TRBV5-1 and TRBJ1-1 gives the whole variable domain KAGVTQTPRYLIKTRGQQVTLSCSPISGHRSVSWYQQTPGQGLQFLFEYFSETQRNKGNFPGRFSGRQFSNSRSEMNVSTLELGDSALYLCASSLTQGSNTEAFFGQGTRLTVV.

J is TRBJ2-5 and V is TRBV20-1; 7 bases are shared with TRBD1. The CDR3 covers 12 residues. CDR1 and CDR2 from the germline V gene are DFQATT and SNEGSKA (reference sequence). After removal of 6 bases from V and 5 bases from J, the junction contained 6 bases not matched to a gene. The CDR3 region is CSAQGDGETQYF. CDR3 nucleotides: TGCAGTGCCCAGGGGGACGGGGAGACCCAGTACTTC.

The chain combines TRBV19 with TRBJ1-6, with D perhaps matching TRBD1 (5 bases). This CDR3 has 16 residues. The V end was cut by 5 bases, the J end by 7 bases, with 18 bases between. Germline CDR1 is LNHDA and CDR2 is SQIVND (reference sequence). For the CDR3, the DNA is TGTGCCAGTAGTGCCGGTAGTCAGGGTGGCAATTCACCCCTCCACTTT. The encoded protein is CASSAGSQGGNSPLHF.